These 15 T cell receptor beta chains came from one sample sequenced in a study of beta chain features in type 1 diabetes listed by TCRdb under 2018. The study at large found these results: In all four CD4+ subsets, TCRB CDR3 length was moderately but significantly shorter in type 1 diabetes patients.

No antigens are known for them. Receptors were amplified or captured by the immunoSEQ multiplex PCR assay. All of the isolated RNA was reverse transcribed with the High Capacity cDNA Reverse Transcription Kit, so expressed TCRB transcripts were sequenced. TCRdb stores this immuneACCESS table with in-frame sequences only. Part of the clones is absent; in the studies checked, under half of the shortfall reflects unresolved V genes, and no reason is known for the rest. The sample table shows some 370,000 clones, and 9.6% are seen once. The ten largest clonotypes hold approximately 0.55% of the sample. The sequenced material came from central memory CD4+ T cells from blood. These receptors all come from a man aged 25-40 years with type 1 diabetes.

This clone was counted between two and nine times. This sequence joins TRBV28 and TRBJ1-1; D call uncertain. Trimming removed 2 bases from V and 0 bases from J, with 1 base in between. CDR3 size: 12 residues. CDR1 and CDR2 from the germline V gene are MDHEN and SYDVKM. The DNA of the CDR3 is TGTGCCAGCAGTTTAGTGAACACTGAAGCTTTCTTT. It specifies CASSLVNTEAFF.

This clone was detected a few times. The CDR3 sequence: CASSPAGTPAGYEQYF. The CDR3 coding sequence is TGTGCCAGCTCACCAGCCGGGACCCCAGCAGGCTACGAGCAGTACTTC. The rearrangement joins TRBV18 to TRBJ2-7; D may be TRBD1 or TRBD2 (5 bases each). Germline CDR1 reads KGHSH; CDR2 reads LQKENI. This CDR3 has 16 residues. The V and J ends lost 2 bases and 3 bases respectively, with 17 bases between them.

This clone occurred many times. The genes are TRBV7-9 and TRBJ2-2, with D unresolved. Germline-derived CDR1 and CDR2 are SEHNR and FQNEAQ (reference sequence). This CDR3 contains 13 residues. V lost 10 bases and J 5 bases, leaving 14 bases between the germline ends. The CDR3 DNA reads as TGTGCCACTCAGGTGTATGGGACCGGGGAGCTGTTTTTT. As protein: CATQVYGTGELFF.

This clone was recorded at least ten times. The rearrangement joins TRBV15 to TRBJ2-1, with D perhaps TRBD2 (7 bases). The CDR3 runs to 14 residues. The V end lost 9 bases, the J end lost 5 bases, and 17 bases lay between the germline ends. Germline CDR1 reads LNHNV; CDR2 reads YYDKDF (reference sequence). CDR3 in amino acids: CATLLGGPHNEQFF. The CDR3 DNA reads TGTGCCACGCTGTTGGGGGGGCCCCACAATGAGCAGTTCTTC.

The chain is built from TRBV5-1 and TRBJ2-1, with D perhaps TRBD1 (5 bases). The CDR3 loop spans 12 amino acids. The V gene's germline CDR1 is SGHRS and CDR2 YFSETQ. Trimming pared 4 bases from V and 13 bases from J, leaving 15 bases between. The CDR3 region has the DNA TGCGCCAGCAGCCAAGACAGCATTTCACAGTTCTTC. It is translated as CASSQDSISQFF.

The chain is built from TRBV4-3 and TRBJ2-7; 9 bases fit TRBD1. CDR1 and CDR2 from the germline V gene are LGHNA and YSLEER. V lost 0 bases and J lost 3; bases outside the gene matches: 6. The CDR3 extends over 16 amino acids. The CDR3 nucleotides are TGCGCCAGCAGCCAAGAAGCGACAGGGGGGATCTACGAGCAGTACTTC. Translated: CASSQEATGGIYEQYF.

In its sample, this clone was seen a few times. The CDR3 DNA is TGTGCCAGAAGCCGACGCTCCCCCGGCAGGGAAGAATACAATGAGCAGTTCTTC. Its translation: CARSRRSPGREEYNEQFF. V usage is TRBV7-5 and J usage is TRBJ2-1; the table's D call, TRBD1, has no DNA check behind it. TRBV7-5 is flagged as a pseudogene. This CDR3 is 18 amino acids long.

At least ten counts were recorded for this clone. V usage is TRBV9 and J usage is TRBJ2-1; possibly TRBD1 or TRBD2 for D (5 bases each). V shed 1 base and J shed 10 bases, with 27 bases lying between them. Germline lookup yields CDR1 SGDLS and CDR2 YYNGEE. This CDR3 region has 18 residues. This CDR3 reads CASSVSPFYRGPEVEQFF. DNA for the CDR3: TGTGCCAGCAGCGTATCCCCTTTTTACCGGGGACCGGAGGTGGAGCAGTTCTTC.

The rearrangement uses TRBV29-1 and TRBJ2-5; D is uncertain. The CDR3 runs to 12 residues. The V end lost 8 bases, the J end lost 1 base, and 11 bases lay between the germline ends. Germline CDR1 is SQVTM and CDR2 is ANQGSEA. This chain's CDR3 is CSCSLGQETQYF. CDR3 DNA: TGCAGCTGTTCGTTGGGCCAAGAGACCCAGTACTTC.

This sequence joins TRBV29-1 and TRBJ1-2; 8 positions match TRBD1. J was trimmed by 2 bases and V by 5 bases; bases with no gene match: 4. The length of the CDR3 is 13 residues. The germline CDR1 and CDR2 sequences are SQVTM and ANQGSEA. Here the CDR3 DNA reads TGCAGCGTTTCGACAGGGGCGAACTATGGCTACACCTTC. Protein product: CSVSTGANYGYTF.

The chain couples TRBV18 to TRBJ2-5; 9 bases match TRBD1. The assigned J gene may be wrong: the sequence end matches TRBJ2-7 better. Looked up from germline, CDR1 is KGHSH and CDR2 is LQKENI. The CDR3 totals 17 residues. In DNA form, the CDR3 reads TGTGCCAGCTCACGCGCTCCAGGGACAGGGAACTCCTACGAGCAGTACTTC. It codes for CASSRAPGTGNSYEQYF.

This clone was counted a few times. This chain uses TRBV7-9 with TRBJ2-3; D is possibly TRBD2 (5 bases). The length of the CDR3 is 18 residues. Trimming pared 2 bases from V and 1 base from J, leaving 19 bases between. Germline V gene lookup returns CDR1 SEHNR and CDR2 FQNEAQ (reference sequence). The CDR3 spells CASSLRRGGGSRTDTQYF. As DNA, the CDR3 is TGTGCCAGCAGCTTAAGGAGAGGAGGCGGCTCGCGCACAGATACGCAGTATTTT.

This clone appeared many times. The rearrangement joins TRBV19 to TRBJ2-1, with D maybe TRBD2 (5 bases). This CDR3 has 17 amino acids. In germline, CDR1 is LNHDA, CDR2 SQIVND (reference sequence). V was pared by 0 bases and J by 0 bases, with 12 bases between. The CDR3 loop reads CASSIDHGTSSYNEQFF. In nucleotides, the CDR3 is TGTGCCAGTAGTATAGACCACGGAACTAGCTCCTACAATGAGCAGTTCTTC.

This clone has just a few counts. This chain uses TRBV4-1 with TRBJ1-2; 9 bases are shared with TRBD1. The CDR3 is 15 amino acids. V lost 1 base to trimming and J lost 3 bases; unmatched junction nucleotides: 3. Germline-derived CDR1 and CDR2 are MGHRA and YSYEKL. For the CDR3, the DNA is TGCGCCAGCAGCCAAGGGGACAGGGTAGACTATGGCTACACCTTC. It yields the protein CASSQGDRVDYGYTF.

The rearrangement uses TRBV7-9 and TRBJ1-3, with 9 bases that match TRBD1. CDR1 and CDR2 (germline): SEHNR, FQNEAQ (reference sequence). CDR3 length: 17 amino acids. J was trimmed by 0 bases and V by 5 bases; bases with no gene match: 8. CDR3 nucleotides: TGTGCCAGCAGCGCGGGACAGGGTTTCGGCTCTGGAAACACCATATATTTT. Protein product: CASSAGQGFGSGNTIYF.